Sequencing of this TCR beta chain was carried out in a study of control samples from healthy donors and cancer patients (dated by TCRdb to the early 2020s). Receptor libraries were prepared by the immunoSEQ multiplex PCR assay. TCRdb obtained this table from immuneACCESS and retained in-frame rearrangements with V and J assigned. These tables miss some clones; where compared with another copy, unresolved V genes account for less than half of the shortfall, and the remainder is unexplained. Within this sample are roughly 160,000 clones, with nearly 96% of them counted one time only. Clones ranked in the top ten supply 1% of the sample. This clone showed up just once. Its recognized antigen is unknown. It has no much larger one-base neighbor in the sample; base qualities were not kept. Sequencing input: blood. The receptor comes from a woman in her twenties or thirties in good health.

At the DNA level, the sequence is TGTGCCTGGAAATCCGGGACAACAATTGGAGCTTTCTTT. Its translation is CAWKSGTTIGAFF. The sequence is built from TRBV30 and TRBJ1-1; TRBD1 is perhaps the D gene, given 6 matching bases. Trimming costs V 4 bases and J 10 bases, and their ends lie 19 bases apart. Via the germline V gene (reference sequence), CDR1 is GTSNPN and CDR2 SVGIG. The CDR3 numbers 13 residues from cysteine through phenylalanine. Only the CDR3 DNA stays, 39 bases, in frame from base 1.